This TCR beta chain was obtained from a study of OX40 agonist ivuxolimab in advanced cancers. Using immunoSEQ multiplex PCR, the repertoire was profiled, and TCRdb retains in-frame clones only, with some absent. The table lists roughly 87,000 clones, less than 95% of them singletons. Researchers took blood at baseline, on cycle 4 day 1, and on cycle 7 day 1. The V gene's germline CDR1 is SQVTM and CDR2 ANQGSEA. The CDR3 runs 15 residues. V was shortened by 2 bases and J by 3 bases, with 16 bases between the two germline ends. The chain uses TRBV29-1 and TRBJ2-5; D is uncertain. The sequencing here drew on CD4+ or CD8+ T cells sorted from blood, taken in a trial of the OX40 agonist ivuxolimab. The clonotype originates from an adult with an advanced solid tumor such as melanoma, head and neck, liver or kidney cancer. The CDR3 sequence: CSVEIDWQAEETQYF. The CDR3 DNA is TGCAGCGTTGAAATCGATTGGCAGGCAGAAGAGACCCAGTACTTC.